The rows below give T cell receptor beta chains drawn from one sample of a study of cytomegalovirus exposure and HLA in healthy donors. Only in-frame clones appear in the TCRdb table, and some are missing; sequencing was by immunoSEQ multiplex PCR. The sample carries roughly 20,000 clones, roughly four fifths recorded once. Sequenced input: PBMCs. The origin of the receptors is a human donor in good health. The CDR3 runs from the conserved cysteine through the conserved F or W. D genes are given only for firm matches. Not all rows give a size; the values are once, few, many and, for expanded clones, a class.

V: TRBV6-6
D: TRBD1
J: TRBJ1-4
size: NA
DNA: TGTGCCAGCAGGGCCGGGACAGCAAATGAAAAACTGTTTTTT
CDR3: CASRAGTANEKLFF

V: TRBV28
D: NA
J: TRBJ1-4
size: NA
DNA: TGTGCCAGCAGTTTGGAGGGGCTGGATAATGAAAAACTGTTTTTT
CDR3: CASSLEGLDNEKLFF

V: TRBV7-9
D: NA
J: TRBJ2-7
size: NA
DNA: TGTGCCAGCAGCCACCCGGACAGCCTCTACGAGCAGTACTTC
CDR3: CASSHPDSLYEQYF

V: TRBV12-5
D: NA
J: TRBJ1-4
size: NA
DNA: TGTGCTAGTGGTTTACAGGGTTTTAATGAAAAACTGTTTTTT
CDR3: CASGLQGFNEKLFF

V: TRBV5-1
D: NA
J: TRBJ1-1
size: NA
DNA: TGCGCCAGCAGCTTGGGGCGCTCGCGGGCTTTCTTT
CDR3: CASSLGRSRAFF

V: TRBV4-2
D: NA
J: TRBJ1-6
size: NA
DNA: TGTGCCAGCAACGAGGGAAGCTCCTATAATTCACCCCTCCACTTT
CDR3: CASNEGSSYNSPLHF

V: TRBV5-4
D: NA
J: TRBJ2-7
size: once
DNA: TGTGCCAGCAGCTTACAGGGTGTTGCCTTGGAGCAGTACTTC
CDR3: CASSLQGVALEQYF

V: TRBV6-6
D: NA
J: TRBJ2-1
size: once
DNA: TGTGCCAGCAGTTACGACAGCCCAGAGCAGTTCTTC
CDR3: CASSYDSPEQFF

V: TRBV15
D: TRBD1
J: TRBJ2-7
size: NA
DNA: TGTGCCACCAGCACCGGGACAGGACCCTACGAGCAGTACTTC
CDR3: CATSTGTGPYEQYF

V: TRBV2
D: TRBD1
J: TRBJ1-5
size: NA
DNA: TGTGCCAGCAGTGAAGAAAGGACAGGGAATCAGCCCCAGCATTTT
CDR3: CASSEERTGNQPQHF

V: TRBV19
D: NA
J: TRBJ1-1
size: once
DNA: TGTGCCAGTACCCTGTGGGCGAACACTGAAGCTTTCTTT
CDR3: CASTLWANTEAFF

V: TRBV2
D: NA
J: TRBJ2-3
size: NA
DNA: TGTGCCAGCAGCAGAGCGGCAGATACGCAGTATTTT
CDR3: CASSRAADTQYF

V: TRBV9
D: NA
J: TRBJ2-5
size: NA
DNA: TGTGCCAGCAGCCGGTTTGGGGGCGGCGAGACCCAGTACTTC
CDR3: CASSRFGGGETQYF

V: TRBV4-1
D: TRBD1
J: TRBJ2-2
size: NA
DNA: TGCGCCAGCAGCCAGGGACAGGGGCTCAACACCGGGGAGCTGTTTTTT
CDR3: CASSQGQGLNTGELFF

V: TRBV6-5
D: NA
J: TRBJ1-2
size: NA
DNA: TGTGCCAGCAGCCCGGACAGTTGGAACTATGGCTACACCTTC
CDR3: CASSPDSWNYGYTF

V: TRBV7-9
D: TRBD2
J: TRBJ2-7
size: NA
DNA: TGTGCCAGCAGCTTAGGATCTGCGGGAGGGTCCACGAGGTACGAGCAGTACTTC
CDR3: CASSLGSAGGSTRYEQYF

V: TRBV6-5
D: NA
J: TRBJ1-3
size: few
DNA: TGTGCCAGCAGTTACTCGCGGGTATCGGCTGGAAACACCATATATTTT
CDR3: CASSYSRVSAGNTIYF

V: TRBV29-1
D: NA
J: TRBJ1-4
size: few
DNA: TGCAGCGTTAACGTGGCAGGCTTTAATGAAAAACTGTTTTTT
CDR3: CSVNVAGFNEKLFF

V: TRBV5-4
D: TRBD1
J: TRBJ1-4
size: NA
DNA: TGTGCCAGCAGCCGGGACAGAGTTAATGAAAAACTGTTTTTT
CDR3: CASSRDRVNEKLFF

V: TRBV9
D: TRBD1
J: TRBJ1-2
size: NA
DNA: TGTGCCAGCAGCGCCGGGACAGGGGCGCTAAGGACCTATGGCTACACCTTC
CDR3: CASSAGTGALRTYGYTF

V: TRBV18
D: TRBD1
J: TRBJ1-1
size: NA
DNA: TGTGCCAGCTCACCCTCCTCAGGGGGGAACACTGAAGCTTTCTTT
CDR3: CASSPSSGGNTEAFF

V: TRBV6-5
D: TRBD2
J: TRBJ2-1
size: NA
DNA: TGTGCCGCGCGCCCGACTAGCGGGGTCTACAATGAGCAGTTCTTC
CDR3: CAARPTSGVYNEQFF

V: TRBV7-3
D: TRBD2
J: TRBJ2-1
size: once
DNA: TGTGCCAGCAGCCAGGGACTAGGAAGGGACAATGAGCAGTTCTTC
CDR3: CASSQGLGRDNEQFF

V: TRBV5-4
D: NA
J: TRBJ2-7
size: once
DNA: TGTGCCAGCAGCCCGACAGGAGTTTCCTACGAGCAGTACTTC
CDR3: CASSPTGVSYEQYF

V: TRBV27
D: TRBD2
J: TRBJ2-3
size: NA
DNA: TGTGCCAGCAGTATAGCGGGACTTAGCACAGATACGCAGTATTTT
CDR3: CASSIAGLSTDTQYF

V: TRBV19
D: NA
J: TRBJ2-3
size: NA
DNA: TGTGCCAGTAGTAGCCTGCAGATTGGCACAGATACGCAGTATTTT
CDR3: CASSSLQIGTDTQYF

V: TRBV5-6
D: NA
J: TRBJ1-2
size: NA
DNA: TGTGCCAGCAGCTTTGTCGGCTATGGCTACACCTTC
CDR3: CASSFVGYGYTF

V: TRBV4-2
D: TRBD2
J: TRBJ2-1
size: NA
DNA: TGTGCCAGCAGCCAAGACAAAGCGGGGGGCTGGTACAATGAGCAGTTCTTC
CDR3: CASSQDKAGGWYNEQFF

V: TRBV7-2
D: TRBD1
J: TRBJ2-7
size: few
DNA: TGTGCCAGCAGCTCGGACAGGGGCTACGAGCAGTACTTC
CDR3: CASSSDRGYEQYF

V: TRBV5-5
D: NA
J: TRBJ1-5
size: NA
DNA: TGTGCCAGCAGCCAGTGGGAGCGCAATCAGCCCCAGCATTTT
CDR3: CASSQWERNQPQHF

V: TRBV7-6
D: NA
J: TRBJ2-2
size: NA
DNA: TGTGCCAGCAGCTTATTATATTTCTCCGGGGAGCTGTTTTTT
CDR3: CASSLLYFSGELFF

V: TRBV4-2
D: TRBD2
J: TRBJ2-7
size: NA
DNA: TGTGCCAGCAGCCAAGATGGGGCGGGGGGCTCCTACGAGCAGTACTTC
CDR3: CASSQDGAGGSYEQYF

V: TRBV2
D: TRBD2
J: TRBJ2-5
size: NA
DNA: TGTGCCAGCAGTGAGGGAGCGGGGGGTGGGGAGACCCAGTACTTC
CDR3: CASSEGAGGGETQYF

V: TRBV11-3
D: TRBD1
J: TRBJ2-2
size: NA
DNA: TGTGCCAGCAGCCGAGGGACAGGGGGCCTCCTAACCGGGGAGCTGTTTTTT
CDR3: CASSRGTGGLLTGELFF

V: TRBV9
D: NA
J: TRBJ2-5
size: NA
DNA: TGTGCCAGCAGCGTAGCCCTACAGGGCGCGGAGACCCAGTACTTC
CDR3: CASSVALQGAETQYF

V: TRBV5-1
D: NA
J: TRBJ2-7
size: NA
DNA: TGCGCCAGCAGCTTCACCGGGACACCACCCTACGAGCAGTACTTC
CDR3: CASSFTGTPPYEQYF

V: TRBV25-1
D: TRBD1
J: TRBJ2-5
size: NA
DNA: TGTGCCAGCAGTGCCCAGGGACAGGACCTACAAGAGACCCAGTACTTC
CDR3: CASSAQGQDLQETQYF

V: TRBV19
D: TRBD1
J: TRBJ1-2
size: NA
DNA: TGTGCCAGTAGCGATCTGACAGGGGGGGTGGCTAACTATGGCTACACCTTC
CDR3: CASSDLTGGVANYGYTF

V: TRBV29-1
D: NA
J: TRBJ1-1
size: NA
DNA: TGCAGCGCCCAAACGCCGGGAGCCGCCACTGAAGCTTTCTTT
CDR3: CSAQTPGAATEAFF